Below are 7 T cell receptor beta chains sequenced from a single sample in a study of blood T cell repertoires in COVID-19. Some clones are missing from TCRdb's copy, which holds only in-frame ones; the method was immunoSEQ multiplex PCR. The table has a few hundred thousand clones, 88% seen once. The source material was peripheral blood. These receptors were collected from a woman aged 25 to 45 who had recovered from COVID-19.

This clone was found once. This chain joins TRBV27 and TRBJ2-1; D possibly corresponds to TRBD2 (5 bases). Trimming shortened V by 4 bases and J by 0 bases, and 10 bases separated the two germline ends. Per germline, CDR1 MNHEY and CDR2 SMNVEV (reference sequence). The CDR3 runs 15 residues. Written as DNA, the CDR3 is TGTGCCAGCAGTTCGGACTGGAGCTCCTACAATGAGCAGTTCTTC. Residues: CASSSDWSSYNEQFF.

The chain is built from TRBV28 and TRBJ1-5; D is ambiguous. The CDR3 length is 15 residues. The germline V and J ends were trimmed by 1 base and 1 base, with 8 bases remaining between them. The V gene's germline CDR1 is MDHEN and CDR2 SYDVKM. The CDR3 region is CASSLYRGSNQPQHF. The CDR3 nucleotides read TGTGCCAGCAGTTTATATAGAGGGAGCAATCAGCCCCAGCATTTT.

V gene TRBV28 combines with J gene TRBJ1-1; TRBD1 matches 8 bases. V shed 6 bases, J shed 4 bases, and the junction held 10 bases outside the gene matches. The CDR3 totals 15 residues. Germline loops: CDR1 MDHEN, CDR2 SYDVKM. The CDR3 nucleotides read TGTGCCAGCAGCGGACAGGGACCGGGAGGCACTGAAGCTTTCTTT. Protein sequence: CASSGQGPGGTEAFF.

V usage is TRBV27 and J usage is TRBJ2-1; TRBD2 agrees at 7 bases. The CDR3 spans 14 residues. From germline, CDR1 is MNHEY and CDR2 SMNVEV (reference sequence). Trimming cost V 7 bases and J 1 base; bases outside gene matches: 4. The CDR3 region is CASTWGGSYNEQFF. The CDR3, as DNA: TGTGCCAGCACCTGGGGGGGTTCCTACAATGAGCAGTTCTTC.

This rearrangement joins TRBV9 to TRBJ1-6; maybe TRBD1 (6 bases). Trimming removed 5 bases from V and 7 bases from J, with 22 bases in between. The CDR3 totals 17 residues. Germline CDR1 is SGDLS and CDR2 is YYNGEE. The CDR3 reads CASSALTGKMENSPLHF. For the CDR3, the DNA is TGTGCCAGCAGTGCCCTGACAGGAAAGATGGAGAATTCACCCCTCCACTTT.

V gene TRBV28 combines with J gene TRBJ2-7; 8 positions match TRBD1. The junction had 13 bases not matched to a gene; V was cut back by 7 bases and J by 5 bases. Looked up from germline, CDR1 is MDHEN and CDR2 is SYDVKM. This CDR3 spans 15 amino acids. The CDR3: CASTMDREEVHEQYF. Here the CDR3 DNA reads TGTGCCAGCACCATGGACAGGGAGGAGGTTCACGAGCAGTACTTC.

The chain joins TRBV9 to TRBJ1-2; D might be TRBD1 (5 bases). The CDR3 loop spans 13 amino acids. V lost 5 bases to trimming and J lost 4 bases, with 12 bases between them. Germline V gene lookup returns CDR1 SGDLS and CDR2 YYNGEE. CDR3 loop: CASSKTESYGYTF. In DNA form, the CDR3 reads TGTGCCAGCAGTAAGACAGAGAGCTATGGCTACACCTTC.